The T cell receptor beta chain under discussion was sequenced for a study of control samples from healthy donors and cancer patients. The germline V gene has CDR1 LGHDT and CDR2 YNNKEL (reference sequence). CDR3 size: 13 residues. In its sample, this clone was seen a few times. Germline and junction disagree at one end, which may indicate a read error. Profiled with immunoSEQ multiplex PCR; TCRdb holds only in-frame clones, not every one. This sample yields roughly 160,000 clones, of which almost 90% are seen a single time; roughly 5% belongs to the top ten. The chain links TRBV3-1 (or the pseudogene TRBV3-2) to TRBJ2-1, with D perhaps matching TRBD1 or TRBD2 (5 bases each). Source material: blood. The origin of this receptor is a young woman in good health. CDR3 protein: CASSHSYRDLIIF. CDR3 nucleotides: TGTGCCAGCAGCCACAGCTACCGGGACCTAATAATCTTC.